The rows below give T cell receptor beta chains drawn from one sample of a study of CD8+CD57+ T cells in acquired aplastic anemia. MiXCR, run by TCRdb on the reads, gives a single entry per CDR3 protein. This table has about 120,000 distinct CDR3 sequences, 45% to 60% appearing once. The sequencing sample was made of sorted CD4+, CD8+, or CD8+CD57+ T cells (not recorded which) from PBMCs. The receptors were gathered from a human donor with aplastic anemia. Each CDR3 is given with its conserved first and last residue. A D gene is named only where the DNA matches it firmly. Clone size is not always given. Where it is, it says once, few, many or a class for expanded clones.

clone_size: many
v_call: TRBV12-3/TRBV12-4
j_call: TRBJ2-7
d_call: TRBD1
cdr3_nt: TGTGCCAGCAGATCCGGGACAGGGCCCCTGGAGCAGTACTTC
cdr3_aa: CASRSGTGPLEQYF

clone_size: .
v_call: TRBV5-1
j_call: TRBJ2-1
d_call: TRBD2
cdr3_nt: TGCGCCAGCAATCCTTTAGCGGGAGCGGTTAATGAGCAGTTCTTC
cdr3_aa: CASNPLAGAVNEQFF

clone_size: .
v_call: TRBV9
j_call: TRBJ1-2
d_call: .
cdr3_nt: TGTGCCAGCAGCCGGGATTACTATGGCTACACCTTC
cdr3_aa: CASSRDYYGYTF

clone_size: many
v_call: TRBV19
j_call: TRBJ1-1
d_call: .
cdr3_nt: TGTGCCAGTAGTGTGGACACTGAGTGGAACACTGAAGCTTTCTTT
cdr3_aa: CASSVDTEWNTEAFF

clone_size: once
v_call: TRBV5-1
j_call: TRBJ2-3
d_call: .
cdr3_nt: TGCGCCAGCCAAAAGAACACAGATACGCAGTATTTT
cdr3_aa: CASQKNTDTQYF

clone_size: few
v_call: TRBV24-1
j_call: TRBJ2-1
d_call: .
cdr3_nt: TGTGCCACCAGTGAACCCTACGGGGCTGAGCAGTTCTTC
cdr3_aa: CATSEPYGAEQFF

clone_size: .
v_call: TRBV27
j_call: TRBJ1-5
d_call: .
cdr3_nt: TGTGCCAGCAGTTCATGGACGGGGAGCAATCAGCCCCAGCATTTT
cdr3_aa: CASSSWTGSNQPQHF

clone_size: few
v_call: TRBV10-3
j_call: TRBJ1-2
d_call: .
cdr3_nt: TGTGCCATCAGTGAGGCACAGCGAATGGGCTATGGCTACACCTTC
cdr3_aa: CAISEAQRMGYGYTF

clone_size: few
v_call: TRBV15
j_call: TRBJ2-3
d_call: TRBD2
cdr3_nt: TGTGCCACCAGCGCGGGACTAGCGGCCGTTCAAGATACGCAGTATTTT
cdr3_aa: CATSAGLAAVQDTQYF

clone_size: .
v_call: TRBV20-1
j_call: TRBJ2-1
d_call: TRBD2
cdr3_nt: TGCAGTGCTCCGCGGGAGGGGGGACTCGGCGAGCAGTTCTTC
cdr3_aa: CSAPREGGLGEQFF

clone_size: .
v_call: TRBV29-1
j_call: TRBJ2-3
d_call: .
cdr3_nt: TGCAGCACGCTCGAGACAGATACGCAGTATTTT
cdr3_aa: CSTLETDTQYF

clone_size: .
v_call: TRBV20-1
j_call: TRBJ2-7
d_call: .
cdr3_nt: TGCAGTGCATATGGTATCTACGAGCAGTACTTC
cdr3_aa: CSAYGIYEQYF

clone_size: .
v_call: TRBV5-1
j_call: TRBJ1-1
d_call: .
cdr3_nt: TGCGCCAGCAGCTCGTCAGGGGTTGGAGCTTTCTTT
cdr3_aa: CASSSSGVGAFF

clone_size: few
v_call: TRBV7-9
j_call: TRBJ2-2
d_call: TRBD1
cdr3_nt: TGTGCCAGCAGGGGGGGACAGGTGAACACCGGGGAGCTGTTTTTT
cdr3_aa: CASRGGQVNTGELFF

clone_size: few
v_call: TRBV29-1
j_call: TRBJ2-3
d_call: TRBD2
cdr3_nt: TGCAGCGTTGGGGCGATAGCGGGAGATACGCAGTATTTT
cdr3_aa: CSVGAIAGDTQYF